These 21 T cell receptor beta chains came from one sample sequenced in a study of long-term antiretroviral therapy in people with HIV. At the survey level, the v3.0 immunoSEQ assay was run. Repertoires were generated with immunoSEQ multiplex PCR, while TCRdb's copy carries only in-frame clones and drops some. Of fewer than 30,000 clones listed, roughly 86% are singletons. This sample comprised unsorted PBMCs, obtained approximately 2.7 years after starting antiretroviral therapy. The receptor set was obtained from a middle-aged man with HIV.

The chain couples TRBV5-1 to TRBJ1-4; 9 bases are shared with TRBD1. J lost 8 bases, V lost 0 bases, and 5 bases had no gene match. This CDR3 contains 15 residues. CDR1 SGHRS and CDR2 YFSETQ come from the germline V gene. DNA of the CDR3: TGCGCCAGCAGCTTGGGGGACAGGGTGAACGAAAAACTGTTTTTT. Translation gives CASSLGDRVNEKLFF.

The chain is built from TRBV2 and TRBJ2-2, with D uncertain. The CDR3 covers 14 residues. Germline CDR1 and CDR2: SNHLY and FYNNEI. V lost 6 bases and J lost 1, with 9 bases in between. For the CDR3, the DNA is TGTGCCAGCAGGGAGTTACTGAACACCGGGGAGCTGTTTTTT. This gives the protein CASRELLNTGELFF.

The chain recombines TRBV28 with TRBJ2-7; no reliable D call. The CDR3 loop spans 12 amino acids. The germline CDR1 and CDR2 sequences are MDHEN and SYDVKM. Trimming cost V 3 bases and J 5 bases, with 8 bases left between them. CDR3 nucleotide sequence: TGTGCCAGCAGTTTTGGCGTGGACGAGCAGTACTTC. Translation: CASSFGVDEQYF.

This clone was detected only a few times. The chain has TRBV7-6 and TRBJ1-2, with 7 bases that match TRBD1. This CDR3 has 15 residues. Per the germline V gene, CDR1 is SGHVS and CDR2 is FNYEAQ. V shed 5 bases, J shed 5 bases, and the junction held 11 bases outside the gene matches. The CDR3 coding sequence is TGTGCCAGCAGCCCAGGGGGGGCCGAAGGATATGGCTACACCTTC. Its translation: CASSPGGAEGYGYTF.

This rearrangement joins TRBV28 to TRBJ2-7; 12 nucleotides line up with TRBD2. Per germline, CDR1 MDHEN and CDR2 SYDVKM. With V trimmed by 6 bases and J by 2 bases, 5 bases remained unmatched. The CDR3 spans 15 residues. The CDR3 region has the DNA TGTGCCAGCAGATTTCCTAGCGGGGGGGCCTACGAGCAGTACTTC. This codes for CASRFPSGGAYEQYF.

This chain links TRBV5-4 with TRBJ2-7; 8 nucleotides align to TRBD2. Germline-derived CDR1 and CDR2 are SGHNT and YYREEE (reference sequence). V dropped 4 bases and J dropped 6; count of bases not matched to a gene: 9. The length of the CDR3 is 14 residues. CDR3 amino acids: CASSASGGLSEQYF. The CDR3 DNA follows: TGTGCCAGCAGCGCCTCGGGGGGGCTTAGCGAGCAGTACTTC.

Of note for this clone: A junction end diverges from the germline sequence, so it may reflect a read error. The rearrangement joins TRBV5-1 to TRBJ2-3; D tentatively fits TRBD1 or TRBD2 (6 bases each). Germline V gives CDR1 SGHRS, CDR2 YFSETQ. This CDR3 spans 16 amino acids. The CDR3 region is CASSNRSGGGTDTQYF. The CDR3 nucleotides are TGCGCCAGCAGCAACCGTAGCGGTGGGGGCACGGATACGCAGTATTTT.

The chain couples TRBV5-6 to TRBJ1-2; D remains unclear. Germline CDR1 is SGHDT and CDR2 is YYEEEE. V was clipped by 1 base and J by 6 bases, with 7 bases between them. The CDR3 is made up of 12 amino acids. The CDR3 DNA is TGTGCCAGCAGCTTGAGGTGGGATGGCTACACCTTC. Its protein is CASSLRWDGYTF.

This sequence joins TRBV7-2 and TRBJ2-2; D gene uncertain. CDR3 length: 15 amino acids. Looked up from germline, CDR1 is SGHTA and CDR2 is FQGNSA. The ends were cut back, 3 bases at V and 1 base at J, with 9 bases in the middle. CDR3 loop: CASSLYSGNTGELFF. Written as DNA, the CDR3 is TGTGCCAGCAGCTTGTATTCCGGGAACACCGGGGAGCTGTTTTTT.

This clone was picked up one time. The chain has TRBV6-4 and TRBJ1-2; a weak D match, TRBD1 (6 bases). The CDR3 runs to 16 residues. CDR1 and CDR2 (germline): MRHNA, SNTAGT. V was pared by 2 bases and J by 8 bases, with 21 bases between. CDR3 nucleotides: TGTGCCAGCAGTGACCCGGCCAGGGCAATTACAGGGGGCTACACCTTC. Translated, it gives CASSDPARAITGGYTF.

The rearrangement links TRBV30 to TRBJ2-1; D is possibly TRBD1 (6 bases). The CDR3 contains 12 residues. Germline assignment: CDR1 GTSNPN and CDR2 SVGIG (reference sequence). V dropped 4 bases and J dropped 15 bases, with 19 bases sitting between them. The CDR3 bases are TGTGCCTGGAAGCCCACAACAGGGATGCCGTTCTTC. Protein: CAWKPTTGMPFF.

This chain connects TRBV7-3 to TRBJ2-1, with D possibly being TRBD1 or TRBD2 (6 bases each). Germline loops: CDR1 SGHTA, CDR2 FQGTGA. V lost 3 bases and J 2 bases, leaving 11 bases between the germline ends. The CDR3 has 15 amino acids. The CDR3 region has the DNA TGTGCCAGCAGCTTTAGGGGGGATGCCTACAATGAGCAGTTCTTC. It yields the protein CASSFRGDAYNEQFF. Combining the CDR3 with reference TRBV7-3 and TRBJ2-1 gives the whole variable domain GAGVSQTPSNKVTEKGKYVELRCDPISGHTALYWYRQSLGQGPEFLIYFQGTGAADDSGLPNDRFFAVRPEGSVSTLKIQRTERGDSAVYLCASSFRGDAYNEQFFGPGTRLTVL.

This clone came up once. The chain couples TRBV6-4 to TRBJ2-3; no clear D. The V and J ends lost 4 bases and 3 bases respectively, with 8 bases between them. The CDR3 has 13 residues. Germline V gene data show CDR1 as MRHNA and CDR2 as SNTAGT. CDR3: CASSAGETDTQYF. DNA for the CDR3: TGTGCCAGCAGTGCGGGCGAAACAGATACGCAGTATTTT.

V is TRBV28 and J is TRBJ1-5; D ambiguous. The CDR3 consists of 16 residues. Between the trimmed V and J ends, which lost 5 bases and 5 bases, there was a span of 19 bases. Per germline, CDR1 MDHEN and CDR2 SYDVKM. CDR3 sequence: CASSPLRVRTYQPQHF. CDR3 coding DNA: TGTGCCAGCAGTCCTCTGAGGGTCCGGACGTATCAGCCCCAGCATTTT.

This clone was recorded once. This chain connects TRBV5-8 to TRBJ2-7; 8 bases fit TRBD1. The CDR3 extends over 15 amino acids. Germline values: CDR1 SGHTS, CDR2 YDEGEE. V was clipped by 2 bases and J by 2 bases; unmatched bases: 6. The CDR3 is CASSFPGQEPYEQYF. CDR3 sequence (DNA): TGTGCCAGCAGCTTCCCGGGACAGGAGCCCTACGAGCAGTACTTC.

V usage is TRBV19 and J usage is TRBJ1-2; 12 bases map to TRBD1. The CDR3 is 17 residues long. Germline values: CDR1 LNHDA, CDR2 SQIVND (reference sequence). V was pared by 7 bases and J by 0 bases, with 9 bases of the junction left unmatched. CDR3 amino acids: CASTSWDRGPSNYGYTF. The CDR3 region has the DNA TGTGCCAGTACCTCCTGGGACAGGGGGCCCTCTAACTATGGCTACACCTTC.

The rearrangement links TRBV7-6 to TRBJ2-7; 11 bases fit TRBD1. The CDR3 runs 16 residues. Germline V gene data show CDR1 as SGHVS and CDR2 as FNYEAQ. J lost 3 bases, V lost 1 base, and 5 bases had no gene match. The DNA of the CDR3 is TGTGCCAGCAGCTTAGGCCGGACAGGGGGCTTCTACGAGCAGTACTTC. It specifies CASSLGRTGGFYEQYF.

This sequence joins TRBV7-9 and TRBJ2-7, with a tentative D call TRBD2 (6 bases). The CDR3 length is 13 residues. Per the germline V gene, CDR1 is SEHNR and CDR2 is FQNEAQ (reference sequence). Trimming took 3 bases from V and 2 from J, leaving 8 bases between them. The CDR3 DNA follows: TGTGCCAGCAGCTTGGGCGGGACCTACGAGCAGTACTTC. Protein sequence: CASSLGGTYEQYF.

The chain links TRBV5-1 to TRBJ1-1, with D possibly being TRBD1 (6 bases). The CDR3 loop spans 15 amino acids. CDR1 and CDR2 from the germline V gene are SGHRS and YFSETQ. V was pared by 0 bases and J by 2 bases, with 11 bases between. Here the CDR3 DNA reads TGCGCCAGCAGCTTGGTACAGGGTGGAAACACTGAAGCTTTCTTT. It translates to CASSLVQGGNTEAFF. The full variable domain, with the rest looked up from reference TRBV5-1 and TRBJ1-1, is KAGVTQTPRYLIKTRGQQVTLSCSPISGHRSVSWYQQTPGQGLQFLFEYFSETQRNKGNFPGRFSGRQFSNSRSEMNVSTLELGDSALYLCASSLVQGGNTEAFFGQGTRLTVV.

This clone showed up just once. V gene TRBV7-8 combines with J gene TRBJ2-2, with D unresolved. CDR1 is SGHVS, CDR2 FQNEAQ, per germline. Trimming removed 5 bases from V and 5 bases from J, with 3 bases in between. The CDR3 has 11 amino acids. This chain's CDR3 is CASSPTGELFF. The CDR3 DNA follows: TGTGCCAGCAGCCCGACCGGGGAGCTGTTTTTT. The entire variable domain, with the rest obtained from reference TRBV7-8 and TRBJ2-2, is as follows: GAGVSQSPRYKVAKRGQDVALRCDPISGHVSLFWYQQALGQGPEFLTYFQNEAQLDKSGLPSDRFFAERPEGSVSTLKIQRTQQEDSAVYLCASSPTGELFFGEGSRLTVL.

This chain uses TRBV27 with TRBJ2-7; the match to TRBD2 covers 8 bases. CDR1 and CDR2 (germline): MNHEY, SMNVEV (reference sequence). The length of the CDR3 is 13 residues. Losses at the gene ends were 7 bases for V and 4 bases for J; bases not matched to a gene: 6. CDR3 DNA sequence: TGTGCCAGCAATCCAGCGGGGGTTTACGAGCAGTACTTC. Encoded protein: CASNPAGVYEQYF.